These 8 T cell receptor beta chains were sequenced from one sample in a study of blood T cells in healthy people across ages. Alongside a J-beta primer mix, a sample-barcoded 5' primer served in a second PCR lasting about 7 to 12 cycles. MiXCR, run by TCRdb on the 5' RACE reads, gives a single entry per CDR3 protein. This sample yields 750,000 to 1,000,000 distinct CDR3 sequences, of which almost 30% are seen a single time; roughly a tenth belongs to the top ten. This sample also appeared in a second study, on T cells of mothers and their children.

The source material was blood. The receptors derive from a woman aged 35 to 49 in good health.

Turning to this clonotype: At one end, the junction sequence differs from germline, possibly due to a read error. The chain has TRBV5-5 and TRBJ2-7; 10 nucleotides match TRBD1. The CDR3 has 15 amino acids. The germline gives CDR1 SGHKS, CDR2 YYEKEE (reference sequence). The CDR3 sequence: CASGLRQGAFHEQYF. The CDR3 nucleotides are TGTGCCAGCGGCTTACGACAGGGGGCTTTCCACGAGCAGTACTTC.

Worth noting for this clonotype: The junction differs from germline at one of its ends, possibly a read error. The chain combines TRBV28 with TRBJ2-7; D call uncertain. The germline V gene encodes CDR1 MDHEN and CDR2 SYDVKM. The CDR3 has 13 residues. In nucleotides, the CDR3 is TGTGCCAGCAGTTTGAGTGTCTCCTGCGAGCAGTACTTC. Its protein is CASSLSVSCEQYF.

The V gene is TRBV4-3, the J gene TRBJ2-7; 8 bases match TRBD1. V trimming: 0 bases; J trimming: 4 bases; junction bases outside the gene matches: 5. This CDR3 region has 15 residues. Germline V gene lookup returns CDR1 LGHNA and CDR2 YSLEER. CDR3 in DNA: TGCGCCAGCAGCCAAGAAGGACAGGGTGGGTACGAGCAGTACTTC. This gives the protein CASSQEGQGGYEQYF.

This clonotype has just one count. The chain couples TRBV7-2 to TRBJ2-1, with TRBD2 identical over 9 bases. The germline V gene encodes CDR1 SGHTA and CDR2 FQGNSA. V lost 3 bases and J lost 7; bases outside the gene matches: 7. This CDR3 region has 15 residues. The CDR3 DNA follows: TGTGCCAGCAGCTTGGGCGGGGGGGCGACAAATGAGCAGTTCTTC. It codes for CASSLGGGATNEQFF.

This clonotype was recorded a few times. The chain uses TRBV7-8 and TRBJ2-3; 12 bases are shared with TRBD2. The CDR3 totals 17 residues. Trimming removed 5 bases from V and 1 base from J; junction bases left unmatched: 7. Germline loops: CDR1 SGHVS, CDR2 FQNEAQ. The CDR3 nucleotides are TGTGCCAGCAGCCCTACTAGCGGGGGGCCAGGCACAGATACGCAGTATTTT. This encodes CASSPTSGGPGTDTQYF.

V and J are TRBV6-2 or TRBV6-3 and TRBJ1-5; D unclear. This CDR3 region has 16 residues. Trimming removed 5 bases from V and 1 base from J, with 15 bases in between. Germline values: CDR1 MNHEY, CDR2 SVGEGT. The CDR3 reads CASSSREQMSNQPQHF. In nucleotides, the CDR3 is TGTGCCAGCAGTAGCCGGGAACAGATGAGCAATCAGCCCCAGCATTTT.

For this clonotype: At one end, the junction sequence differs from germline, possibly due to a read error. In nucleotides, the CDR3 is TGTGCCGGCAGGCGACCCCAGGGGGCGGGTGGCTACACCTTC. Translation: CAGRRPQGAGGYTF. The rearrangement uses TRBV6-5 and TRBJ1-2; the match to TRBD1 covers 8 bases. This CDR3 has 14 amino acids. Germline V lookup: CDR1 MNHEY, CDR2 SVGAGI.

On this clonotype: The junction does not match germline at one end; this may be a read error. V and J are TRBV7-7 and TRBJ2-3; perhaps TRBD2 as D (6 bases). Looked up from germline, CDR1 is SSHAT and CDR2 is FNYEAQ (reference sequence). The length of the CDR3 is 13 residues. CDR3 nucleotides: TGTGCTAGCAGCCGTAACAGGAGGGAGCCGCAGTATTTT. It is translated as CASSRNRREPQYF.